This is a list of T cell receptor beta chains from one sample in a study of shared clonotypes between healthy human individuals. Sequencing used immunoSEQ multiplex PCR; TCRdb keeps in-frame clones, though not all of them. The sample has approximately 980,000 clones, less than 85% seen once; the top ten hold around 1.4%. Source material: memory CD4+ T cells sorted from blood. Source of these receptors: a man aged 18 to 35 in good health. Each CDR3 is given without its conserved first and last residue.

TRBV9,ASSVGGRDNSPLH
TRBV30,AWSVRREVRTEAF
TRBV18,ASSSWTEAFHEQY
TRBV5-1,ASSFDTATNEKLF
TRBV5-1,ASSPGQGGSPLH
TRBV29-1,SVHRTGSIGYT
TRBV10-1,ASSGTGAQPQH
TRBV4-2,ASSSAGSETQY
TRBV6-1,ASSGGRSLRFGNQPQH
TRBV11-2,ASSLEWAASAGLDEQF
TRBV2,ASSRGRSYEQY
TRBV30,AADRASLTEAF
TRBV18,ASSPRQGEQETQY
TRBV29-1,SVSGGYNTEAF
TRBV28,ASISSPAGVRYGYT
TRBV11-2,ASSLETADEQF
TRBV5-1,ASSLAGQGAGANVLT
TRBV5-1,ASSPGGEAF
TRBV19,ASSIDESPNTEAF
TRBV5-8,ASSATTSGFVNWQF
TRBV5-4,ASSLGGSNQPQH
TRBV30,AWSVTRATGYT
TRBV11-2,ASSLDGSSNQPQH
TRBV5-5,ASSLGGISGTGQETQY
TRBV29-1,SGIRNTEAF
TRBV9,ASTLPGRSYGYT
TRBV29-1,SVVGDRLYSYEQY
TRBV10-1,ASSESTGLSEAF
TRBV5-8,AAGAGTSGSPTTDTQY
TRBV5-4,ASSFRAGGGETQY
TRBV14,ASSPADTQY
TRBV15,ATSRSDLRSGNTIY
TRBV18,ASSLAVLGARVHEQY
TRBV2,ASSESSGGTYGYT
TRBV5-1,ASSLSGAQETQY
TRBV10-3,AIREPQGYEQY
TRBV7-2,ASSLGAGSYNEQF
TRBV7-8,ASSPYNEQF
TRBV7-2,ASSSTYEQF